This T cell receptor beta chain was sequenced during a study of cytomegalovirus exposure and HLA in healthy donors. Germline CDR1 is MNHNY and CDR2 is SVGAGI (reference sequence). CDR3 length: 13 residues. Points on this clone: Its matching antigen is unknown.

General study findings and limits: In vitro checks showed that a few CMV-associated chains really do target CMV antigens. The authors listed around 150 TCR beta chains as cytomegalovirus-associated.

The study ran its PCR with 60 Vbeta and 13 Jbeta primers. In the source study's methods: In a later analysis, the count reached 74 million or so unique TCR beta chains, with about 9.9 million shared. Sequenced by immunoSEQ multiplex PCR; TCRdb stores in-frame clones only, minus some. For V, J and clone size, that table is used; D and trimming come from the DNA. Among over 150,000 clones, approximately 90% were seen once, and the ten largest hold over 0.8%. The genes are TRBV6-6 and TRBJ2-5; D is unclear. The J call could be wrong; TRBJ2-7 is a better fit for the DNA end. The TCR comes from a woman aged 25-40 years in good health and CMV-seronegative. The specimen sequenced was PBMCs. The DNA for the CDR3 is TGTGCCAGCAGTTACTCGAAGAACTACGAGCAGTACTTC. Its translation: CASSYSKNYEQYF.